This T cell receptor beta chain appears in the sequencing data of a study of blood T cell repertoires in COVID-19. The CDR3 sequence is 17 residues long. V was clipped by 0 bases and J by 2 bases; unmatched bases: 6. Germline V gene lookup returns CDR1 LGHNA and CDR2 YSLEER. Sequencing was performed with immunoSEQ multiplex PCR; in TCRdb, only in-frame clones are kept and a portion is missing. The table lists 150,000 to 160,000 clones, about 85% of them singletons. The J gene is TRBJ2-7, the V gene TRBV4-3, with TRBD2 matching 11 bases. Input material: peripheral blood. The origin of this receptor is a man aged 55-75 years with COVID-19, enrolled during active disease. The chain's CDR3 is CASSQEVGSGRAYEQYF. In nucleotides, the CDR3 is TGCGCCAGCAGCCAAGAAGTCGGTAGCGGGAGGGCCTACGAGCAGTACTTC.